A single sample gave rise to the 10 T cell receptor beta chains below, sequenced in a study of blood T cells in healthy people across ages. Primed by a sample-barcoded 5' primer and a J-beta primer mix, a second PCR proceeded for about 7 to 11 cycles. TCRdb redid the calling of the 5' RACE reads with MiXCR, one entry per CDR3 protein. The sample contains 650,000 to 950,000 distinct CDR3 sequences, under 45% of which appear only once. Material: blood. Receptors originate from a man aged 60 to 69 in good health.

This chain joins TRBV5-6 and TRBJ1-1, with D tentatively TRBD1 (5 bases). Germline V lookup: CDR1 SGHDT, CDR2 YYEEEE. V lost 1 base to trimming and J lost 2 bases, with 9 bases between them. The CDR3 spans 14 residues. This CDR3 is CASSLRRGNTEAFF. The CDR3 DNA is TGTGCCAGCAGCTTGAGGAGGGGAAACACTGAAGCTTTCTTT.

This clonotype was counted a few times. The chain has TRBV5-1 and TRBJ2-5; perhaps D is TRBD1 or TRBD2 (5 bases each). Germline V CDR1 and CDR2: SGHRS, YFSETQ. Trimming cost V 1 base and J 4 bases, with 14 bases left between them. The CDR3 runs to 15 residues. The CDR3 region is CASSLRRERGETQYF. The CDR3 DNA follows: TGCGCCAGCAGCTTGCGTCGTGAGAGGGGAGAGACCCAGTACTTC.

This clonotype was counted between two and nine times. The chain couples TRBV12-3 or TRBV12-4 to TRBJ1-1, with TRBD1 as a possible D gene (5 bases). The CDR3 totals 16 residues. V lost 9 bases, J lost 0 bases, and 20 bases lay in between. The CDR3: CASNQGRLDLNTEAFF. DNA for the CDR3: TGTGCCAGTAATCAGGGCAGACTTGATTTGAACACTGAAGCTTTCTTT.

A few counts support this clonotype. V usage is TRBV4-1 and J usage is TRBJ2-7, with 7 bases fitting TRBD1. J was trimmed by 5 bases and V by 3 bases; bases with no gene match: 7. From germline, CDR1 is MGHRA and CDR2 YSYEKL. CDR3 length equals 14 residues. The CDR3 DNA sequence: TGCGCCAGCAGCCAGGAACAGGGGTACGACGAGCAGTACTTC. Translating gives CASSQEQGYDEQYF.

The chain employs TRBV5-1 and TRBJ2-7; 8 bases map to TRBD1. This CDR3 has 15 residues. Trimming cost V 0 bases and J 2 bases; bases outside gene matches: 4. CDR1 is SGHRS, CDR2 YFSETQ, per germline. The CDR3 loop reads CASSLEPGGTYEQYF. Here the CDR3 DNA reads TGCGCCAGCAGCTTGGAGCCAGGGGGCACCTACGAGCAGTACTTC.

J is TRBJ2-7 and V is TRBV5-1, with 7 nucleotides matching TRBD1. The CDR3 contains 12 residues. Trimming took 6 bases from V and 6 from J; bases not matched to a gene: 6. CDR1 is SGHRS, CDR2 YFSETQ, per germline. CDR3 sequence: CASIDRVGEQYF. For the CDR3, the DNA is TGCGCCAGCATTGACAGGGTCGGCGAGCAGTACTTC. The full variable domain, completed using reference TRBV5-1 and TRBJ2-7, is KAGVTQTPRYLIKTRGQQVTLSCSPISGHRSVSWYQQTPGQGLQFLFEYFSETQRNKGNFPGRFSGRQFSNSRSEMNVSTLELGDSALYLCASIDRVGEQYFGPGTRLTVT.

This clonotype was observed once. The chain employs TRBV12-3 or TRBV12-4 and TRBJ2-2; no clear D. The CDR3 loop spans 13 amino acids. V lost 2 bases to trimming and J lost 6 bases, with 7 bases between them. The CDR3 is CASSLSWAGELFF. The CDR3 DNA follows: TGTGCCAGCAGTTTAAGCTGGGCCGGGGAGCTGTTTTTT.

Here the CDR3 DNA reads TGTGCCACCAGCAGAGGAGGGAAACAGGGCCTCGAGCAGTACTTC. Amino acids: CATSRGGKQGLEQYF. The J gene is TRBJ2-7, the V gene TRBV15; a weak D match, TRBD1 (6 bases). The CDR3 extends over 15 amino acids. V lost 1 base, J lost 6 bases, and 16 bases lay in between. Germline V gives CDR1 LNHNV, CDR2 YYDKDF (reference sequence).

The chain carries TRBV6-5 and TRBJ2-7, with D possibly matching TRBD1 (6 bases). Trimming stripped 2 bases from V and 0 bases from J, with 11 bases between. Germline CDR1 is MNHEY and CDR2 is SVGAGI. The CDR3 covers 15 residues. The CDR3 DNA sequence: TGTGCCAGCAGTTACAGGCAGGGGCGCTCCTACGAGCAGTACTTC. Translating gives CASSYRQGRSYEQYF.

The chain combines TRBV20-1 with TRBJ2-3, with TRBD1 matching over 12 bases. CDR1 DFQATT and CDR2 SNEGSKA come from the germline V gene (reference sequence). The CDR3 extends over 15 amino acids. Germline trimming cut 1 base from V and 5 bases from J; bases unmatched to any gene: 4. CDR3 residues: CSARGDRGRIDTQYF. The CDR3 DNA reads as TGCAGTGCTAGAGGGGACAGGGGGCGAATAGATACGCAGTATTTT.